These 3 T cell receptor beta chains were all obtained from the same sample, sequenced in a study of T-cell reconstitution after alpha-beta-depleted transplantation in children. Preparing the TCRbeta library involved the use of unique molecular identifiers. Using its own MiXCR run on the PCR reads, TCRdb lists one record per CDR3 protein. The sample carries approximately 210,000 distinct CDR3 sequences, less than 15% recorded once. The specimen comprised PBMCs from the stem cell graft donor, sampled from the stem cell graft. These receptors were obtained from a human donor who donated a stem cell graft to a child with acute lymphoblastic leukemia.

This clonotype was picked up many times. This chain uses TRBV10-3 with TRBJ2-3; possibly TRBD1 or TRBD2 for D (5 bases each). V was trimmed by 2 bases and J by 6 bases, leaving 18 bases between them. In germline, CDR1 is ENHRY, CDR2 SYGVKD. The length of the CDR3 is 16 residues. As DNA, the CDR3 is TGTGCCATCAGTGAGACACCCGGGACCACGTCTGATACGCAGTATTTT. Translated, it gives CAISETPGTTSDTQYF.

The chain recombines TRBV20-1 with TRBJ2-7; 9 nucleotides match TRBD2. Germline V CDR1 and CDR2: DFQATT, SNEGSKA (reference sequence). The CDR3 length is 18 residues. The J segment lost 1 base and the V segment lost 1 base, leaving 14 bases of the junction unmatched. CDR3 nucleotides: TGCAGTGCTAGAGCCGCGGGGGGTTCTAGCGGGACTTCCTACGAGCAGTACTTC. Translated: CSARAAGGSSGTSYEQYF.

J is TRBJ2-1 and V is TRBV20-1, with 10 bases lining up with TRBD2. This CDR3 contains 16 residues. V was pared by 2 bases and J by 5 bases, with 9 bases of the junction left unmatched. CDR1 and CDR2 from the germline V gene are DFQATT and SNEGSKA (reference sequence). The CDR3 region has the DNA TGCAGTGCTAGACGTCCAGCGGGAGGGCCGGACAATGAGCAGTTCTTC. This translates into CSARRPAGGPDNEQFF.